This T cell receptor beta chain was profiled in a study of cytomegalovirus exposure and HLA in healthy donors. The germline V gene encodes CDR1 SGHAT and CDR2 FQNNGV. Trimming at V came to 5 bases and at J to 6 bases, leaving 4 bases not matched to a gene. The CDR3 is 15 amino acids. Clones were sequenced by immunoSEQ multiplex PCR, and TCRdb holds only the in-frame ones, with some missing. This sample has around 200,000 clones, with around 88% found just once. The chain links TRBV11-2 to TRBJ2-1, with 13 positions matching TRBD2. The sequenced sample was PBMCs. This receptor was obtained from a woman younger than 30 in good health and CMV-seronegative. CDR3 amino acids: CASSLGTSGINEQFF. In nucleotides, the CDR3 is TGTGCCAGCAGCCTCGGGACTAGCGGGATCAATGAGCAGTTCTTC.